A selection of T cell receptor beta chains follows, all from one sample in a study of T-cell reconstitution after alpha-beta-depleted transplantation in children. TCRdb reprocessed the PCR reads via MiXCR and lists one record per CDR3 protein. The data show approximately 520,000 distinct CDR3 sequences, approximately 32% seen once. Sequencing was performed on PBMCs from the stem cell graft donor, taken from the stem cell graft. These receptor sequences come from a human donor who donated a stem cell graft to a child with aplastic anemia. Both conserved end residues are part of each CDR3. The D gene is left open where the match is weak. Size is omitted from some rows. Given values are once, few, many or a class for expanded clones.

D gene	J gene	V gene	clone size	CDR3 DNA	CDR3 protein
TRBD2	TRBJ2-4	TRBV7-2	-	TGTGCCAGCAGCCCAATGACCGGGACTAGCGGGAGTAACATTCAGTACTTC	CASSPMTGTSGSNIQYF
TRBD2	TRBJ2-7	TRBV18	-	TGTGCCAGCTCACCTAGCCCAAACTTTGTGGGACTAGCGGGCAGCTCCTACGAGCAGTACTTC	CASSPSPNFVGLAGSSYEQYF
-	TRBJ2-3	TRBV2	few	TGTGCCAGCATGAGGAACGGTTTACGCACAGATACGCAGTATTTT	CASMRNGLRTDTQYF
-	TRBJ1-2	TRBV7-9	few	TGTGCCAGCAGCCCAGGGTCCTATGGCTACACCTTC	CASSPGSYGYTF
-	TRBJ1-2	TRBV18	many	TGTGCCAGCTCACCACCGTGGGCTGGCTATGGCTACACCTTC	CASSPPWAGYGYTF
TRBD2	TRBJ2-1	TRBV3-1	-	TGTGCCAGCAGCCAGGACCGACTAGCGACCTACAATGAGCAGTTCTTC	CASSQDRLATYNEQFF
-	TRBJ1-1	TRBV7-9	-	TGTGCCAGCAGCTTAGGGCAGGATTACACTGAAGCTTTCTTT	CASSLGQDYTEAFF
-	TRBJ2-2	TRBV12-3/TRBV12-4	many	TGTGCCAGCAGTTCAAGCACCGGGGAGCTGTTTTTT	CASSSSTGELFF
TRBD1	TRBJ1-2	TRBV10-2	-	TGCGCCAGCAAGGCGACAGGGGGCTCGAACTATGGCTACACCTTC	CASKATGGSNYGYTF
-	TRBJ1-4	TRBV4-1	-	TGCGCCAGCAGCGACGGATTCGTAGCTAATGAAAAACTGTTTTTT	CASSDGFVANEKLFF
-	TRBJ1-1	TRBV12-3/TRBV12-4	few	TGTGCCAGAGGGAACCTGAACACTGAAGCTTTCTTT	CARGNLNTEAFF
-	TRBJ2-1	TRBV29-1	many	TGCAGCGCTGCGGACGGAAACAATGAGCAGTTCTTC	CSAADGNNEQFF
-	TRBJ1-2	TRBV12-3/TRBV12-4	-	TGTGCCAGCAGTTTCCAGGGAGGGGACTATGGCTACACCTTC	CASSFQGGDYGYTF
TRBD1	TRBJ1-2	TRBV3-1	-	TGTGCCAGCAGCCAAGATAAGCGCGGGACAGAAACTTCCAACTATGGCTACACCTTC	CASSQDKRGTETSNYGYTF
TRBD1	TRBJ2-7	TRBV7-8	few	TGTGCCAGCAGCTACGCGGGGACAGGGGGCTACGAGCAGTACTTC	CASSYAGTGGYEQYF
-	TRBJ1-5	TRBV20-1	few	TGCAGTGCTAGAGGGGCAGGACCTAATCAGCCCCAGCATTTT	CSARGAGPNQPQHF
-	TRBJ2-7	TRBV5-6	-	TGTGCCAGCAGCCCGGGGAGCTCCCACGAGCAGTACTTC	CASSPGSSHEQYF
TRBD1	TRBJ1-2	TRBV4-3	-	TGCGCCAGCAGCCAAGATAGCACAGGGGGCAACAATTATGGCTACACCTTC	CASSQDSTGGNNYGYTF
-	TRBJ2-2	TRBV11-2	-	TGTGCCAGCAGCTTAGGGGCGGCCACCGGGGAGCTGTTTTTT	CASSLGAATGELFF
-	TRBJ2-5	TRBV5-1	-	TGCGCCAGCAGCTTGGCCACGAGGGGCCAAGAGACCCAGTACTTC	CASSLATRGQETQYF
-	TRBJ2-3	TRBV20-1	-	TGCAGTGCGAGTCCGACTGGTTTAGGGGAGCTCTCAGATACGCAGTATTTT	CSASPTGLGELSDTQYF
-	TRBJ1-1	TRBV5-1	-	TGCGCCAGCAGCTTGATTGGATCGAGGGACACTGAAGCTTTCTTT	CASSLIGSRDTEAFF
-	TRBJ2-1	TRBV4-3	-	TGCGCCAGCAGCCAAGATGATCCAGGGACGAATGAGCAGTTCTTC	CASSQDDPGTNEQFF
-	TRBJ1-2	TRBV19	-	TGTGCCAGTGGACAGAGAGCTAACTATGGCTACACCTTC	CASGQRANYGYTF
-	TRBJ1-1	TRBV20-1	few	TGCAGTGTCAAGGGGGGGATGAACACTGAAGCTTTCTTT	CSVKGGMNTEAFF
-	TRBJ2-1	TRBV18	few	TGTGCCAGCTCACCACCGGAGTGGAGCTCCTACAATGAGCAGTTCTTC	CASSPPEWSSYNEQFF
-	TRBJ1-2	TRBV12-3/TRBV12-4	-	TGTGCCAGCAGTTTAGGCCGAGGATTTGGCTACACCTTC	CASSLGRGFGYTF
-	TRBJ1-1	TRBV30	-	TGTGCCTGGAGCATAGGGAGGCACACTGAAGCTTTCTTT	CAWSIGRHTEAFF
-	TRBJ2-2	TRBV5-6	-	TGTGCCAGCAGCCTCGACTCGGGTCGGACCGGGGAGCTGTTTTTT	CASSLDSGRTGELFF
-	TRBJ2-7	TRBV7-9	-	TGTGCCAGCAGCTTAGGGGCAGGAGGCGAGCAGTACTTC	CASSLGAGGEQYF
-	TRBJ1-4	TRBV9	few	TGTGCCAGCAGCGCCGGCTCGACCGAAAAACTGTTTTTT	CASSAGSTEKLFF
-	TRBJ1-1	TRBV29-1	many	TGCATAGTTGGGGGGGACACTGAAGCTTTCTTT	CIVGGDTEAFF
-	TRBJ1-2	TRBV7-2	-	TGTGCCAGCAGCCCGACCTGGTTGGCAGGGATCTCCGGCTACACCTTC	CASSPTWLAGISGYTF
-	TRBJ1-6	TRBV12-3/TRBV12-4	-	TGTGCCAGCAGTCCCAACCTCAGGGGTCGGTATAATTCACCCCTCCACTTT	CASSPNLRGRYNSPLHF
-	TRBJ1-1	TRBV10-3	-	TGTGCCATCAGCGAAAACACAAGGTCGCGGGTGAACACTGAAGCTTTCTTT	CAISENTRSRVNTEAFF
-	TRBJ2-3	TRBV20-1	few	TGCAGTGCTAGTCGGGGGGCACGGCCAGATACGCAGTATTTT	CSASRGARPDTQYF
TRBD1	TRBJ1-1	TRBV19	-	TGTGCCAGTAGTATCCCGACCGACAGGGCCAAGGTGAACACTGAAGCTTTCTTT	CASSIPTDRAKVNTEAFF
-	TRBJ2-4	TRBV20-1	-	TGCAGTGCTAGAGATAAGTCGGACCCCTTC	CSARDKSDPF
TRBD1	TRBJ2-1	TRBV20-1	-	TGCAGTGCTAGAGGGGACAGGGACAATGAGCAGTTCTTC	CSARGDRDNEQFF
-	TRBJ2-2	TRBV20-1	few	TGCAGTGCTAGAGTAGACGCGAACACCGGGGAGCTGTTTTTT	CSARVDANTGELFF
TRBD1	TRBJ1-1	TRBV6-5	-	TGTGCCAGCAGTTACGGGGACAGGAGGAACACTGAAGCTTTCTTT	CASSYGDRRNTEAFF
-	TRBJ2-7	TRBV20-1	-	TGCAGTGCGAGTCGGGGCTACGAGCAGTACTTC	CSASRGYEQYF
TRBD2	TRBJ2-2	TRBV29-1	-	TGCAGCGCCCAGGGACTAGCGGGAAGGTTGACCGGGGAGCTGTTTTTT	CSAQGLAGRLTGELFF
TRBD1	TRBJ2-5	TRBV7-8	-	TGTGCCAGCAGCTCCCGGGACAGTGGGGTTGGGACCCAGTACTTC	CASSSRDSGVGTQYF
-	TRBJ2-2	TRBV20-1	-	TGCAGTGCCGGAATGGAGAACACCGGGGAGCTGTTTTTT	CSAGMENTGELFF
-	TRBJ2-1	TRBV27	-	TGTGCCAGCGGGATCGACCTGGGGAATGAGCAGTTCTTC	CASGIDLGNEQFF